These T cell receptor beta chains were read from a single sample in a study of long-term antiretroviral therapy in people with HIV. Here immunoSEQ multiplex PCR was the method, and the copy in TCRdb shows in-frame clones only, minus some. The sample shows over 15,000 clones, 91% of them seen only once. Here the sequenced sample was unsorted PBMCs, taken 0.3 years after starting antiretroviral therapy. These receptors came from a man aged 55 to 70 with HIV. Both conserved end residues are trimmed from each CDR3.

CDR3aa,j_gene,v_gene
ASTPTGIPRGYGYT,TRBJ1-2,TRBV19
ASSSTSGTRF,TRBJ2-1,TRBV7-3
ASSVGAGGQTEAF,TRBJ1-1,TRBV9
ASSKGTMRKGGDTQY,TRBJ2-3,TRBV21-1
ASSIYRAINTIY,TRBJ1-3,TRBV5-5
ASCDRNSEKLF,TRBJ1-4,TRBV6-6
ASSPTGAVYGYT,TRBJ1-2,TRBV18
ASSHSGGASYNEQF,TRBJ2-1,TRBV9
ASSLSAPYEQY,TRBJ2-7,TRBV11-2
ASLRPGTDSYEQY,TRBJ2-7,TRBV2
ASSLRDRGPEETQY,TRBJ2-5,TRBV7-3
AISEGAGRETQY,TRBJ2-5,TRBV10-3
ASSSNRGSSTDTQY,TRBJ2-3,TRBV28
ASSLGSGSTDTQY,TRBJ2-3,TRBV7-3
ASSLTRNTEAF,TRBJ1-1,TRBV10-1
ASSLVGSGYQETQY,TRBJ2-5,TRBV13
ASSVTTASHDYEQY,TRBJ2-7,TRBV18
ASSFGLAGPYEQY,TRBJ2-7,TRBV7-3
ASSRDGDDEQY,TRBJ2-7,TRBV6-5
ASSSLGTVQETQY,TRBJ2-5,TRBV27
ASSGGLAGEETQY,TRBJ2-5,TRBV18
AWSDGTASGNTIY,TRBJ1-3,TRBV30
ATMPRGINEKLF,TRBJ1-4,TRBV6-5
ASSSQGTDTQY,TRBJ2-3,TRBV9
ASSLGGLNTQY,TRBJ2-3,TRBV7-2
ASGSGYYGYT,TRBJ1-2,TRBV28
ASSGGQVNTEAF,TRBJ1-1,TRBV9
ASSTRNPTRDRSSIAQY,TRBJ2-3,TRBV28
ASSLRTGFEKLF,TRBJ1-4,TRBV19
ASSVATGGSGLTQY,TRBJ2-5,TRBV9
ASSSRGLAGGRGETQY,TRBJ2-5,TRBV5-4
ASRGQSVYNYGYT,TRBJ1-2,TRBV28
ASSLGTSGPTGELF,TRBJ2-2,TRBV7-3
ASSSLAGGATEQY,TRBJ2-7,TRBV5-1
SVDPIGQETQY,TRBJ2-5,TRBV29-1
ASSLSPGDLEQY,TRBJ2-7,TRBV5-1